This TCR beta chain stems from a study of human versus mouse CDR3 diversity and MHC coevolution. The overall study: immunoSEQ was reported to reach one in 200,000 T cells sensitivity. Whole-study results and caveats: On average, humans showed more CDR3 deletions and insertions than mice. The lowest clonal inequality scores came from most of the three human donors.

Sequencing used immunoSEQ multiplex PCR; TCRdb keeps in-frame clones, though not all of them. This sample has 50,000 to 65,000 clones; around 94% occur once, and the top ten carry 15% to 20%. Naive CD4 T cells, CD45RO-negative and CD62L-positive, were flow-sorted from PBMCs. The CDR3 consists of 17 residues. V lost 3 bases and J lost 5; bases outside the gene matches: 9. Germline loops: CDR1 WNHNN, CDR2 SYGVQD (reference sequence). A note on this clone: Its antigen is not identified.

This TCR derives from a person between 55 and 69 years old in good health. The sample taken for sequencing was naive CD4+ T cells from blood. Stated subset: CD45RO-negative CD62L-positive naive CD4 T cells. The rearrangement uses TRBV10-1 and TRBJ2-3; 12 bases fit TRBD2. The CDR3 region is CASSEPGLAGSGDTQYF. CDR3 nucleotides: TGCGCCAGCAGTGAACCGGGACTAGCGGGTTCGGGAGATACGCAGTATTTT.